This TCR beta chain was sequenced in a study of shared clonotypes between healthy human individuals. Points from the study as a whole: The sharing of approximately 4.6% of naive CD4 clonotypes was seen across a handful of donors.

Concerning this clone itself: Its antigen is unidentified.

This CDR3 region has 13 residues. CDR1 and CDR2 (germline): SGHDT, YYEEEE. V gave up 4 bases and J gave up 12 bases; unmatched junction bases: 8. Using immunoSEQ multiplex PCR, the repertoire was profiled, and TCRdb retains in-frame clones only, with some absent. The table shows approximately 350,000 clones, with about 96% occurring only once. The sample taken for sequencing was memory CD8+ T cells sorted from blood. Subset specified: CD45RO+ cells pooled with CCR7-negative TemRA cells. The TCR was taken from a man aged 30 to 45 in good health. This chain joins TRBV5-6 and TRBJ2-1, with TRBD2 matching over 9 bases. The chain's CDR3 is CASSKVAGAGQFF. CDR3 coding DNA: TGTGCCAGCAGCAAAGTAGCGGGAGCAGGGCAGTTCTTC.